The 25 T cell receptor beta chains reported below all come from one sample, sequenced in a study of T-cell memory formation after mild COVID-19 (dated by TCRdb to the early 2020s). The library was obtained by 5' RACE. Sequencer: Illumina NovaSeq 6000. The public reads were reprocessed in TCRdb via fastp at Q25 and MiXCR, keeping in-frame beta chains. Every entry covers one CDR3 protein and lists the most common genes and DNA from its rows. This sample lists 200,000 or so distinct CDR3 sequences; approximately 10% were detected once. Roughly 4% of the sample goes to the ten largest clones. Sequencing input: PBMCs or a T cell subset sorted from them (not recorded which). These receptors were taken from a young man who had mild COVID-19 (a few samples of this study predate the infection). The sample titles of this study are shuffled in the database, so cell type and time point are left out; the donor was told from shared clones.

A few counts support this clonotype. DNA for the CDR3: TGCAGTGCTAGAGATCCACGTAACTATGGCTACACCTTC. This encodes CSARDPRNYGYTF. The chain is built from TRBV20-1 and TRBJ1-2, with D unclear. This CDR3 is 13 amino acids long. Germline-derived CDR1 and CDR2 are DFQATT and SNEGSKA (reference sequence). V was cut by 0 bases and J by 1 base, with 6 bases left in between.

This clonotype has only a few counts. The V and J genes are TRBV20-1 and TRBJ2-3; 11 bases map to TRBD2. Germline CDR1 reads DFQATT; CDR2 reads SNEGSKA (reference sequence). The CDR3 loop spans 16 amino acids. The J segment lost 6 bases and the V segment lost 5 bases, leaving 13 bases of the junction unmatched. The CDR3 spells CSAPRLAGQSRDTQYF. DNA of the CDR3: TGCAGTGCTCCCCGACTAGCGGGACAGTCCAGGGATACGCAGTATTTT.

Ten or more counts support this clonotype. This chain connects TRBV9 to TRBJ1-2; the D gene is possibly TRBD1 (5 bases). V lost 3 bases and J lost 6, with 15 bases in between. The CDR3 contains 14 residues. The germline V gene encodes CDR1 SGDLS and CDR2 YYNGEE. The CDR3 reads CASSGGQGKNGYTF. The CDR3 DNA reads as TGTGCCAGCAGCGGGGGCCAGGGTAAAAATGGCTACACCTTC.

CDR3 coding DNA: TGTGCCAGCAGCCAATCGGGACAGGGCCGTCAGCATTTT. Translation gives CASSQSGQGRQHF. The chain carries TRBV3-1 and TRBJ1-5, with TRBD1 matching over 9 bases. The CDR3 runs 13 residues. V shed 2 bases and J 13 bases; nucleotides not matched to a gene: 6. Per the germline V gene, CDR1 is LGHDT and CDR2 is YNNKEL (reference sequence).

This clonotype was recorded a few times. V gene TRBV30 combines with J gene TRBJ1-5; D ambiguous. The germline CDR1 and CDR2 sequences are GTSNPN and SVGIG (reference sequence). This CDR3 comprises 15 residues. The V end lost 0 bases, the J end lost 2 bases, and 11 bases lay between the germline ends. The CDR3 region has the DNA TGTGCCTGGAGTGTAGTCGGTAGGGGCAATCAGCCCCAGCATTTT. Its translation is CAWSVVGRGNQPQHF.

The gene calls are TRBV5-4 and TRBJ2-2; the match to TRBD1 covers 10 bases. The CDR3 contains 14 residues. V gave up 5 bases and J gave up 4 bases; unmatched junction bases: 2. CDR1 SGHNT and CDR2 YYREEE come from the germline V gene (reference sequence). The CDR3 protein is CASRTGGGTGELFF. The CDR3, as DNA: TGTGCCAGCAGGACAGGGGGCGGCACCGGGGAGCTGTTTTTT.

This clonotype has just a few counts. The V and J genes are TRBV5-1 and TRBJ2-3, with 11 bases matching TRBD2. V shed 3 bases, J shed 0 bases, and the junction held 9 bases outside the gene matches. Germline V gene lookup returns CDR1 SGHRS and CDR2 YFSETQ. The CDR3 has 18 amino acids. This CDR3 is CASSSPGTSGTSTDTQYF. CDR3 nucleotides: TGCGCCAGCAGCTCCCCCGGGACTAGCGGTACTAGCACAGATACGCAGTATTTT. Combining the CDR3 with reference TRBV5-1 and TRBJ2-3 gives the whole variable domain KAGVTQTPRYLIKTRGQQVTLSCSPISGHRSVSWYQQTPGQGLQFLFEYFSETQRNKGNFPGRFSGRQFSNSRSEMNVSTLELGDSALYLCASSSPGTSGTSTDTQYFGPGTRLTVL.

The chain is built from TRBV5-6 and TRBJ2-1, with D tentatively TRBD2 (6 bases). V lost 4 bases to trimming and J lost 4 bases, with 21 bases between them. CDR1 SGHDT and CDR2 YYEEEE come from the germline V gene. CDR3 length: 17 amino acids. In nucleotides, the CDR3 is TGTGCCAGCAGCCATCTCGCGGATGGGCGGGGATACAATGAGCAGTTCTTC. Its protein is CASSHLADGRGYNEQFF.

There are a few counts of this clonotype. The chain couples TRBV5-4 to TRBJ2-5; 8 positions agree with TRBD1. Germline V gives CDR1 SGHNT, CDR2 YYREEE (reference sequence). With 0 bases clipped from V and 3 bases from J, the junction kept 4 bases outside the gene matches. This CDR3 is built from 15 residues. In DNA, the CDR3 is TGTGCCAGCAGCTTGGGAGGACAGGGTGAAGAGACCCAGTACTTC. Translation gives CASSLGGQGEETQYF.

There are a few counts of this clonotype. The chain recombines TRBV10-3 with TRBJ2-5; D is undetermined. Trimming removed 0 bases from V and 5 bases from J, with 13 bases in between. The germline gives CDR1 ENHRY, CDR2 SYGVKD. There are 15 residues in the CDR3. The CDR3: CAISESVLGRETQYF. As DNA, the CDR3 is TGTGCCATCAGTGAGTCGGTTTTGGGCCGGGAGACCCAGTACTTC.

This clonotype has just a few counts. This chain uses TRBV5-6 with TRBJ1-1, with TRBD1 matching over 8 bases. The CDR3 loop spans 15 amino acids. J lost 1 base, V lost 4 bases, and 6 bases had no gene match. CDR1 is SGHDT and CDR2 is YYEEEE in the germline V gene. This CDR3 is CASSPGDRQNTEAFF. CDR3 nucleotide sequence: TGTGCCAGCAGCCCGGGGGACAGGCAGAACACTGAAGCTTTCTTT.

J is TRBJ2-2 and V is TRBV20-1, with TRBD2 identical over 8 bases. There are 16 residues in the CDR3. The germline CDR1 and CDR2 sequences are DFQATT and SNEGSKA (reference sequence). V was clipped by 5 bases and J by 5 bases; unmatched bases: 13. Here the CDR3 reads CSASLLGGARTGELFF. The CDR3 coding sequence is TGCAGTGCTTCACTACTCGGGGGGGCGCGGACCGGGGAGCTGTTTTTT.

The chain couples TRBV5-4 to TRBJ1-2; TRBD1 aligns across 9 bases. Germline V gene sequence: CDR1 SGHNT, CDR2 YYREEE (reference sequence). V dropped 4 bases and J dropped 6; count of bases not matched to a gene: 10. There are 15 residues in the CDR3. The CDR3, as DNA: TGTGCCAGCAGCCAGGACAGGGGTACTACTAATGGCTACACCTTC. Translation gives CASSQDRGTTNGYTF.

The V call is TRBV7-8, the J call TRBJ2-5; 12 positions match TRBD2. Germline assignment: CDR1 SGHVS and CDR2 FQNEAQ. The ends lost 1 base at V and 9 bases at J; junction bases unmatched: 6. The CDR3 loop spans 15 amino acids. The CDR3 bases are TGTGCCAGCAGCTTAGGAAGACTAGCGGGGGAGGCCCAGTACTTC. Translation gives CASSLGRLAGEAQYF.

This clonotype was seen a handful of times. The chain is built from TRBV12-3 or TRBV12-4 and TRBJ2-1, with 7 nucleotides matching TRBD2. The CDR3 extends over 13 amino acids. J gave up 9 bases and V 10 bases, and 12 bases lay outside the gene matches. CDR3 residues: CANSRTSNIEQFF. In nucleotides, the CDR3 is TGTGCCAACTCCCGGACTAGTAACATTGAGCAGTTCTTC.

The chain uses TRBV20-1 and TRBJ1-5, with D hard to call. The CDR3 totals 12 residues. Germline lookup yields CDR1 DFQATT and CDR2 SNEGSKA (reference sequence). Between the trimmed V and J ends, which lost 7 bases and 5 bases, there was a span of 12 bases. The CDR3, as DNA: TGCAGTGGTGGAAGGGATTATCAGCCCCAGCATTTT. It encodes CSGGRDYQPQHF.

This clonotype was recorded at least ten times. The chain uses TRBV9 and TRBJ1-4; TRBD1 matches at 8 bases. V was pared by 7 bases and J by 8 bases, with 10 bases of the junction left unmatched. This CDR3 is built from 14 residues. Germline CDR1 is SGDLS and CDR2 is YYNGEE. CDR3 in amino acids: CASSRGRGGEKLFF. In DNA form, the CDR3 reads TGTGCCAGCTCCAGGGGGCGCGGGGGGGAAAAACTGTTTTTT.

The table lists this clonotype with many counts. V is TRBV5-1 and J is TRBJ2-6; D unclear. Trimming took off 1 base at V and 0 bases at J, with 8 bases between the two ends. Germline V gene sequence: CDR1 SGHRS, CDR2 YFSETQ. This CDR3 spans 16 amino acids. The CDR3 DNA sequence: TGCGCCAGCAGCTTGAATGAGGCCTCTGGGGCCAACGTCCTGACTTTC. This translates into CASSLNEASGANVLTF. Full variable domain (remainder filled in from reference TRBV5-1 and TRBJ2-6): KAGVTQTPRYLIKTRGQQVTLSCSPISGHRSVSWYQQTPGQGLQFLFEYFSETQRNKGNFPGRFSGRQFSNSRSEMNVSTLELGDSALYLCASSLNEASGANVLTFGAGSRLTVL.

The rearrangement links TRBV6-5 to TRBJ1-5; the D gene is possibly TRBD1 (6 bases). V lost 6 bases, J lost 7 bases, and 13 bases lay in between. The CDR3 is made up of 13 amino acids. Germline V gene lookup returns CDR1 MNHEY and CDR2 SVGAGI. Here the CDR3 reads CASRPDRWQPQHF. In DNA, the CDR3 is TGTGCCAGCAGACCGGACAGATGGCAGCCCCAGCATTTT.

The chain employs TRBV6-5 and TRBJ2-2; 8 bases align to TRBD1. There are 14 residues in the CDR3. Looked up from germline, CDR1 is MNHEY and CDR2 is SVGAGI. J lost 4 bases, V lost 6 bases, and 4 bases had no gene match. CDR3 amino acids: CASRQGDITGELFF. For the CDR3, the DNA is TGTGCCAGCAGACAGGGGGATATCACCGGGGAGCTGTTTTTT.

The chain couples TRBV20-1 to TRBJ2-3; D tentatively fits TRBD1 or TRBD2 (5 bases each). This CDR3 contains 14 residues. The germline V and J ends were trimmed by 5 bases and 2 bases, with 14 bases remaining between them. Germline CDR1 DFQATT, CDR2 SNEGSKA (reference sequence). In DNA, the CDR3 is TGCAGTGCTCATAAACCGGGGCTCACAGATACGCAGTATTTT. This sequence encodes CSAHKPGLTDTQYF.

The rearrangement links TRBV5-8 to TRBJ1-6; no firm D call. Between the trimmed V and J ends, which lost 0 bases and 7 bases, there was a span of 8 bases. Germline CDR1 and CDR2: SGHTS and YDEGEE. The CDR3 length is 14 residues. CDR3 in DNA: TGTGCCAGCAGCTTGGGGCAGTGGAATTCACCCCTCCACTTT. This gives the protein CASSLGQWNSPLHF.

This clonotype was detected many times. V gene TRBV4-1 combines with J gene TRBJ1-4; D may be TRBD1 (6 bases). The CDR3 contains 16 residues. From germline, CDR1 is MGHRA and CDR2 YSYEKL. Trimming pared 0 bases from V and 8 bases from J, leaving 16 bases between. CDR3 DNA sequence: TGCGCCAGCAGCCAAGATTGGGGCAGGGGTGAAGAAAAACTGTTTTTT. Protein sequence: CASSQDWGRGEEKLFF.

CDR3 protein: CSASPPVRGQETQYF. The CDR3 nucleotides are TGCAGTGCTAGCCCCCCCGTACGGGGTCAAGAGACCCAGTACTTC. The chain joins TRBV20-1 to TRBJ2-5; D is perhaps TRBD2 (5 bases). CDR3 length: 15 amino acids. Per the germline V gene, CDR1 is DFQATT and CDR2 is SNEGSKA (reference sequence). Trimming took 3 bases from V and 2 from J, leaving 16 bases between them.

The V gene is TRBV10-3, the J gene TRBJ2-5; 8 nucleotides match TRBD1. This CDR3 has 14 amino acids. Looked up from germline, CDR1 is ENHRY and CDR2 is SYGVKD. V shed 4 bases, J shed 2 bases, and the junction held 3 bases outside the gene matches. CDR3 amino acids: CAISGTGYQETQYF. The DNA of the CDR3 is TGTGCCATCAGTGGGACAGGGTATCAAGAGACCCAGTACTTC.